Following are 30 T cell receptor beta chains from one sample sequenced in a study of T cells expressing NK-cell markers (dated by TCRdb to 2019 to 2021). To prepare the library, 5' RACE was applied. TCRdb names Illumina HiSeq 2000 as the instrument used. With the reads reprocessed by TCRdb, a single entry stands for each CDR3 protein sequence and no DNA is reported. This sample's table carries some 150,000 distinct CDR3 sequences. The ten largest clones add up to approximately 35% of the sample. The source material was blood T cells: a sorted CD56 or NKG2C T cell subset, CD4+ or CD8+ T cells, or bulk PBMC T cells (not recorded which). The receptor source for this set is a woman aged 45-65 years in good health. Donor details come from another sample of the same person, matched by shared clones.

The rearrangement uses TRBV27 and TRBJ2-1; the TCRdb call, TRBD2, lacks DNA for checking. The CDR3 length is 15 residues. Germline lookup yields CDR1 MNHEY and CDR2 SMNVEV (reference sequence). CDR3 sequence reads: CASSSGTSGRDEQFF.

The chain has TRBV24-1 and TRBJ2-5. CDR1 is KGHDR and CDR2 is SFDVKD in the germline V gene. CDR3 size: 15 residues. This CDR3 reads CATSDLQGDQETQYF.

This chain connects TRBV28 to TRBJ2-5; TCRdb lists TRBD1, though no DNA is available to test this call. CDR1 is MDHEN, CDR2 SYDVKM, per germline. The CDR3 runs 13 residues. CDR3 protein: CASSTGWQETQYF.

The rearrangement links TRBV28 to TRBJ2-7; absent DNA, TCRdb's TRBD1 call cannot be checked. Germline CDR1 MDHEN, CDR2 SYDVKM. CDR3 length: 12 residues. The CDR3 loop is CASTPGSYEQYF.

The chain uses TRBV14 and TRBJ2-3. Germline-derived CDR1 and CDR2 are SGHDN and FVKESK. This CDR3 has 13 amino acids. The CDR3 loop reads CASSQGVGNTQYF.

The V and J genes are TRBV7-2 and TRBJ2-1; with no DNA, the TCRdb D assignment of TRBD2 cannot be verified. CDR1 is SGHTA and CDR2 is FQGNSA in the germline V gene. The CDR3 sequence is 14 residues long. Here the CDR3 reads CASSFVWGDNEQFF.

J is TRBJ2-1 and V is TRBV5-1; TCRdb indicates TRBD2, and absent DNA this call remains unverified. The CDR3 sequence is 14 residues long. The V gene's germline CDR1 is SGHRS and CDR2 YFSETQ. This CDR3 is CASRGGGSYNEQFF.

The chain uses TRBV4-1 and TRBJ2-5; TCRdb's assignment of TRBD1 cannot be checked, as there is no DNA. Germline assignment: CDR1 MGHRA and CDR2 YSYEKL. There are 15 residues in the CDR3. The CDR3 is CASSQDEGGWETQYF.

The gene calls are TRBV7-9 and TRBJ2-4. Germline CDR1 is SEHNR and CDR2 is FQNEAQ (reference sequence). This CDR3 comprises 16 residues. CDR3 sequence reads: CASSSGRGRVKNIQYF.

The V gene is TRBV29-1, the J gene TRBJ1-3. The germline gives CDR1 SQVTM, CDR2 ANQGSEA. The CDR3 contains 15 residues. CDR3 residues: CSVEDREDPGNTIYF.

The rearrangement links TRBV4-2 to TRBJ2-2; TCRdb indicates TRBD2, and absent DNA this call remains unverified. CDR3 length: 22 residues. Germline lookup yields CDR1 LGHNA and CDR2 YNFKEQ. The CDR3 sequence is CASSQDLTLGTSGRVNTGELFF.

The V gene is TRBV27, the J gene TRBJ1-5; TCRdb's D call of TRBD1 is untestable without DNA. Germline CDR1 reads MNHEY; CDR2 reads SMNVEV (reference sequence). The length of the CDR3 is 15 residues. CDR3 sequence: CASGEGGRLNQPQHF.

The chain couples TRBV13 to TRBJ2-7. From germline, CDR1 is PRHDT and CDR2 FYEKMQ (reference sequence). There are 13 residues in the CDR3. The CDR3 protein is CASSLERSYEQYF.

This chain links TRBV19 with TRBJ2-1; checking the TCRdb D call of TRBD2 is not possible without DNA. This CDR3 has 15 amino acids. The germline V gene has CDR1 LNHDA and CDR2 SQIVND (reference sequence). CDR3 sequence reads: CASSIQAGGPNEQFF.

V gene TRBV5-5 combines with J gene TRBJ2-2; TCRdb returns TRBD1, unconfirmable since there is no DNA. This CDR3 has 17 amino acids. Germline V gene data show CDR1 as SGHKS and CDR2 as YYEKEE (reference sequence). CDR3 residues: CASSLGGTGGFTGELFF.

CDR3: CASSPTGGAGRASYNEQFF. The V gene is TRBV19, the J gene TRBJ2-1; TCRdb calls TRBD1, which cannot be checked without DNA. CDR3 length: 19 residues. Germline CDR1 is LNHDA and CDR2 is SQIVND (reference sequence). Supplemented by reference TRBV19 and TRBJ2-1, the full variable domain reads DGGITQSPKYLFRKEGQNVTLSCEQNLNHDAMYWYRQDPGQGLRLIYYSQIVNDFQKGDIAEGYSVSREKKESFPLTVTSAQKNPTAFYLCASSPTGGAGRASYNEQFFGPGTRLTVL.

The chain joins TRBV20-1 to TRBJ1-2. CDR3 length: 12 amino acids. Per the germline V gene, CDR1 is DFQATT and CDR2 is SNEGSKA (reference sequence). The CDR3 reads CSARDLPYGYTF.

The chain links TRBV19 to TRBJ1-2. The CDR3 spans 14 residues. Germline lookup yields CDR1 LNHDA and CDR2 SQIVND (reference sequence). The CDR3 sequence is CASLRQGANYGYTF.

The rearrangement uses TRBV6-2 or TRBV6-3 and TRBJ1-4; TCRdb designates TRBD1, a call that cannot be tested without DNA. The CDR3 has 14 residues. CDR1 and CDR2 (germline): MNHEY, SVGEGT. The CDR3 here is CASSPGPTNEKLFF.

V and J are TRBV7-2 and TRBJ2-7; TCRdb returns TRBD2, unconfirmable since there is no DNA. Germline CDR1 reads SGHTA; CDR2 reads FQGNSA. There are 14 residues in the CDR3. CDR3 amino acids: CASSFEGGPSEQYF.

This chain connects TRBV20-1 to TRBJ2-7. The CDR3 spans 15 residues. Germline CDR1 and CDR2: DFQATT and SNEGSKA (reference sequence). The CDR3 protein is CSARDSASTSYEQYF.

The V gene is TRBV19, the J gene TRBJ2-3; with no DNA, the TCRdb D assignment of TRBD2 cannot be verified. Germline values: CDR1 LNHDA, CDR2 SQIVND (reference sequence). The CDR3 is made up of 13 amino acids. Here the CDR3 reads CATRLAGEDTQYF.

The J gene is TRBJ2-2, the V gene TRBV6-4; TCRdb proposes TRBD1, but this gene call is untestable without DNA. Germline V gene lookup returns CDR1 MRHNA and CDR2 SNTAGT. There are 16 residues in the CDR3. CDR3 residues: CASSDTRDRHTGELFF.

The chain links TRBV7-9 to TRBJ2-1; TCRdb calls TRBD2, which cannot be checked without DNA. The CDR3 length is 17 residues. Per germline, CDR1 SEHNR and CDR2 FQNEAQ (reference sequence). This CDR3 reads CASSLALAGEWDNEQFF.

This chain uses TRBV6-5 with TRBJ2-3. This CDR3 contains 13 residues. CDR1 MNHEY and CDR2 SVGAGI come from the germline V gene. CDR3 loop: CASSYGSADTQYF.

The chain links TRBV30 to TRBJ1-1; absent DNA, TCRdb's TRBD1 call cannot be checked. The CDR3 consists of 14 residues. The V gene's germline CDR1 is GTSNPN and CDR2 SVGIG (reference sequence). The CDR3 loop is CAWSVRGQGSEAFF. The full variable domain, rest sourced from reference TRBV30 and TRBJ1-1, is SQTIHQWPATLVQPVGSPLSLECTVEGTSNPNLYWYRQAAGRGLQLLFYSVGIGQISSEVPQNLSASRPQDRQFILSSKKLLLSDSGFYLCAWSVRGQGSEAFFGQGTRLTVV.

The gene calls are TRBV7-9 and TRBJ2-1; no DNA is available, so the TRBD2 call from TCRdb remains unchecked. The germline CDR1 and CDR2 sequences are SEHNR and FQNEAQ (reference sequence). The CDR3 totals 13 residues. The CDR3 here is CASSMTSGIEQFF.

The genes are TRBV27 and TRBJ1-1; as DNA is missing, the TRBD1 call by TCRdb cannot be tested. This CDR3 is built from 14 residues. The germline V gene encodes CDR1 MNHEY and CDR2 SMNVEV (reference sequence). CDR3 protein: CASSSTPGSTEAFF.

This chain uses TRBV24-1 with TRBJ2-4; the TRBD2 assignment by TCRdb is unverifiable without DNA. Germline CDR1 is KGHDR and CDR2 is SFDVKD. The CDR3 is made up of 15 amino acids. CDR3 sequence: CATSDPLRSKNIQYF.

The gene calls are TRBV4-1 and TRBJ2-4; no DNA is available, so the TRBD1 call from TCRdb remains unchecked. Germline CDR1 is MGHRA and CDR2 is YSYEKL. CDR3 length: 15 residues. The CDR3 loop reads CASSQGPGTANIQYF.